A single sample is the source of the 31 T cell receptor beta chains below, sequenced in a study of shared clonotypes between healthy human individuals. Selected positively for CCR7 and CD45RO-negative, naive CD8 cells excluded terminally differentiated effector memory CD45RA+ cells. This table comes from immunoSEQ multiplex PCR, and its TCRdb copy is limited to in-frame clones, with some not included. Here the sample spans 1.5 million to 2.5 million clones, about 95% being singletons. Sequencing used naive CD8+ T cells sorted from blood. The receptor source for this set is a man aged 18 to 29 in good health.

This chain joins TRBV9 and TRBJ1-2, with 11 nucleotides matching TRBD1. The CDR3 contains 17 residues. The germline V gene encodes CDR1 SGDLS and CDR2 YYNGEE. After removal of 4 bases from V and 6 bases from J, the junction contained 14 bases not matched to a gene. The CDR3 DNA is TGTGCCAGCAGCAAAACCGGGACAGGGGGTTTTTCGGATGGCTACACCTTC. It yields the protein CASSKTGTGGFSDGYTF.

CDR3 residues: CASRPVPSSYNEQFF. The DNA of the CDR3 is TGTGCCAGCAGACCAGTCCCGAGCTCCTACAATGAGCAGTTCTTC. The chain carries TRBV27 and TRBJ2-1; no clear D gene. The CDR3 has 15 residues. Germline lookup yields CDR1 MNHEY and CDR2 SMNVEV (reference sequence). V lost 6 bases to trimming and J lost 0 bases, with 12 bases between them.

The rearrangement links TRBV29-1 to TRBJ2-4; D unresolved. The V gene lost 3 bases and the J gene lost 3 bases, with 12 bases spanning the gap. This CDR3 spans 14 amino acids. Germline lookup yields CDR1 SQVTM and CDR2 ANQGSEA. The CDR3 bases are TGCAGCGTTGAGGACGCGGTCGGCAAAAACATTCAGTACTTC. Amino acids: CSVEDAVGKNIQYF.

The V gene is TRBV9, the J gene TRBJ2-2; 7 nucleotides agree with TRBD1. The CDR3 extends over 16 amino acids. Germline V gives CDR1 SGDLS, CDR2 YYNGEE. Trimming cost V 0 bases and J 2 bases; bases outside gene matches: 4. The CDR3 nucleotides read TGTGCCAGCAGCGTAGGGGAAGGGGGCAACACCGGGGAGCTGTTTTTT. Translated: CASSVGEGGNTGELFF.

V usage is TRBV4-3 and J usage is TRBJ2-7; tentative D call: TRBD2 (5 bases). Trimming shortened V by 0 bases and J by 0 bases, and 12 bases separated the two germline ends. The CDR3 has 16 residues. Germline V gene data show CDR1 as LGHNA and CDR2 as YSLEER. The CDR3 here is CASSQDLAGVSYEQYF. The CDR3 DNA is TGCGCCAGCAGCCAAGATCTAGCAGGTGTCTCCTACGAGCAGTACTTC.

This chain links TRBV13 with TRBJ1-6; TRBD1 matches 7 bases. The germline gives CDR1 PRHDT, CDR2 FYEKMQ (reference sequence). With 5 bases clipped from V and 5 bases from J, the junction kept 6 bases outside the gene matches. The CDR3 is made up of 15 amino acids. This CDR3 reads CASSGLGTDNSPLHF. CDR3 sequence (DNA): TGTGCCAGCAGCGGCCTCGGGACAGATAATTCACCCCTCCACTTT. Filled out from reference TRBV13 and TRBJ1-6, the complete variable domain reads AAGVIQSPRHLIKEKRETATLKCYPIPRHDTVYWYQQGPGQDPQFLISFYEKMQSDKGSIPDRFSAQQFSDYHSELNMSSLELGDSALYFCASSGLGTDNSPLHFGNGTRLTVT.

The genes are TRBV19 and TRBJ2-5, with TRBD1 matching 9 bases. The V gene end was trimmed by 3 bases and the J gene end by 0 bases; junction bases not matched to a gene: 14. The CDR3 contains 19 residues. Germline CDR1 reads LNHDA; CDR2 reads SQIVND (reference sequence). This CDR3 reads CASSMGGQGAIWYQETQYF. In nucleotides, the CDR3 is TGTGCCAGTAGTATGGGGGGACAGGGCGCAATTTGGTACCAAGAGACCCAGTACTTC.

The chain uses TRBV7-9 and TRBJ2-1; weak D call: TRBD2 (5 bases). CDR1 and CDR2 from the germline V gene are SEHNR and FQNEAQ (reference sequence). The CDR3 sequence is 12 residues long. V lost 3 bases, J lost 9 bases, and 9 bases lay in between. This CDR3 reads CASSFSAGEQFF. CDR3 coding DNA: TGTGCCAGCAGCTTTAGCGCCGGTGAGCAGTTCTTC.

The rearrangement links TRBV7-6 to TRBJ2-1, with TRBD2 identical over 7 bases. This CDR3 is 14 amino acids long. Germline V gene lookup returns CDR1 SGHVS and CDR2 FNYEAQ. Unmatched junction bases numbered 7, after V lost 3 bases and J lost 8 bases. CDR3 coding DNA: TGTGCCAGCAGCTTGGGCGGGAGTTTGTATGAGCAGTTCTTC. Its translation is CASSLGGSLYEQFF.

The chain is built from TRBV4-1 and TRBJ2-7; TRBD2 might be the D (5 bases). V shed 4 bases and J shed 2 bases, with 21 bases lying between them. Germline V gene lookup returns CDR1 MGHRA and CDR2 YSYEKL. CDR3 length: 17 residues. The CDR3 is CASSLTPPGTLAYEQYF. The CDR3 coding sequence is TGCGCCAGCAGCCTGACCCCGCCGGGAACCCTCGCCTACGAGCAGTACTTC.

The V and J genes are TRBV5-6 and TRBJ2-7; D possibly matches TRBD1 or TRBD2 (5 bases each). This CDR3 comprises 17 residues. V was shortened by 0 bases and J by 5 bases, with 21 bases between the two germline ends. CDR1 SGHDT and CDR2 YYEEEE come from the germline V gene. The chain's CDR3 is CASSLAISLGETHEQYF. The CDR3 nucleotides read TGTGCCAGCAGCTTGGCCATAAGCTTGGGGGAGACCCACGAGCAGTACTTC.

As DNA, the CDR3 is TGTGCCAGCAGTTACACGCTGGGGGGCGAGCAGTTCTTC. It is translated as CASSYTLGGEQFF. The J gene is TRBJ2-1, the V gene TRBV6-6; the D call may be TRBD1 or TRBD2 (6 bases each). The CDR3 contains 13 residues. The V end lost 2 bases, the J end lost 10 bases, and 12 bases lay between the germline ends. The germline CDR1 and CDR2 sequences are MNHNY and SVGAGI (reference sequence).

The chain couples TRBV6-5 to TRBJ2-2; D gene unclear. The CDR3 length is 12 residues. With 6 bases removed from V and 2 bases from J, the gap between germline ends came to 4 bases. Germline assignment: CDR1 MNHEY and CDR2 SVGAGI. CDR3: CASRANTGELFF. As DNA, the CDR3 is TGTGCCAGCAGAGCCAACACCGGGGAGCTGTTTTTT.

The chain has TRBV7-9 and TRBJ2-5; perhaps TRBD2 as D (6 bases). The CDR3 is made up of 17 amino acids. Germline CDR1 is SEHNR and CDR2 is FQNEAQ (reference sequence). Trimming removed 1 base at V and 4 bases at J, with 19 bases between. In DNA, the CDR3 is TGTGCCAGCAGCTTAGTGGAGGGCAGGGTTGTTTCAGAGACCCAGTACTTC. Its protein is CASSLVEGRVVSETQYF.

The chain is built from TRBV6-6 and TRBJ1-2; 8 bases are shared with TRBD1. There are 15 residues in the CDR3. In germline, CDR1 is MNHNY, CDR2 SVGAGI (reference sequence). V trimming: 5 bases; J trimming: 4 bases; junction bases outside the gene matches: 9. The CDR3 region has the DNA TGTGCCAGCAGTGTTACAGGGGGTCTCGTCTATGGCTACACCTTC. Translated, it gives CASSVTGGLVYGYTF.

The chain links TRBV6-6 to TRBJ1-5; D is uncertain. V dropped 5 bases and J dropped 0 bases, with 8 bases sitting between them. CDR1 and CDR2 (germline): MNHNY, SVGAGI (reference sequence). This CDR3 comprises 14 residues. The CDR3 DNA sequence: TGTGCCAGCAGTCTGTTAGATAGCAATCAGCCCCAGCATTTT. It translates to CASSLLDSNQPQHF.

Turning to this clone: The sample contains more than one DNA sequence encoding this CDR3. This chain connects TRBV7-8 to TRBJ2-5, with D unclear. CDR3 length: 13 amino acids. Germline CDR1 is SGHVS and CDR2 is FQNEAQ. The V end was cut by 1 base, the J end by 2 bases, with 5 bases between. CDR3 loop: CASSLVLQETQYF. The CDR3 DNA is TGTGCCAGCAGCTTAGTCCTACAAGAGACCCAGTACTTC.

The chain couples TRBV5-6 to TRBJ1-2; unclear D gene. The CDR3 is 14 residues long. The ends were cut back, 0 bases at V and 2 bases at J, with 8 bases in the middle. Germline loops: CDR1 SGHDT, CDR2 YYEEEE. This CDR3 is CASSLVGSNYGYTF. CDR3 in DNA: TGTGCCAGCAGCTTGGTCGGATCCAACTATGGCTACACCTTC.

The chain is built from TRBV4-1 and TRBJ1-2, with 8 bases matching TRBD1. The J segment lost 0 bases and the V segment lost 4 bases, leaving 7 bases of the junction unmatched. The germline V gene has CDR1 MGHRA and CDR2 YSYEKL. The CDR3 spans 16 residues. CDR3 in amino acids: CASSPGTGLTNYGYTF. The CDR3 DNA follows: TGCGCCAGCAGCCCTGGGACAGGACTTACTAACTATGGCTACACCTTC.

The CDR3 nucleotides are TGCGCCAGCAGCCAAGATCTAGCGGGATCAGGCACAGATACGCAGTATTTT. Residues: CASSQDLAGSGTDTQYF. The J gene is TRBJ2-3, the V gene TRBV4-3; 9 nucleotides agree with TRBD2. J gave up 1 base and V 0 bases, and 5 bases lay outside the gene matches. The CDR3 has 17 amino acids. The germline CDR1 and CDR2 sequences are LGHNA and YSLEER.

About this clone itself: This sample includes further DNA sequences coding for the same CDR3. J is TRBJ2-7 and V is TRBV7-9; 7 nucleotides line up with TRBD2. V lost 5 bases and J lost 3; bases outside the gene matches: 4. The germline V gene encodes CDR1 SEHNR and CDR2 FQNEAQ (reference sequence). This CDR3 comprises 13 residues. The CDR3 DNA is TGTGCCAGCAGCCCGGGGGGTTACTACGAGCAGTACTTC. Translated, it gives CASSPGGYYEQYF.

The CDR3 here is CASSNPGTSPSKNIQYF. The CDR3, as DNA: TGTGCCAGCAGCAATCCCGGGACCTCTCCATCCAAAAACATTCAGTACTTC. V and J are TRBV5-6 and TRBJ2-4, with D perhaps TRBD1 or TRBD2 (5 bases each). The CDR3 contains 17 residues. Germline V gives CDR1 SGHDT, CDR2 YYEEEE. V lost 4 bases, J lost 2 bases, and 19 bases lay in between. Full variable domain (missing parts from reference TRBV5-6 and TRBJ2-4): DAGVTQSPTHLIKTRGQQVTLRCSPKSGHDTVSWYQQALGQGPQFIFQYYEEEERQRGNFPDRFSGHQFPNYSSELNVNALLLGDSALYLCASSNPGTSPSKNIQYFGAGTRLSVL.

This chain joins TRBV30 and TRBJ2-1, with 13 positions matching TRBD2. Per the germline V gene, CDR1 is GTSNPN and CDR2 is SVGIG (reference sequence). With 0 bases clipped from V and 14 bases from J, the junction kept 19 bases outside the gene matches. This CDR3 is 18 amino acids long. The DNA for the CDR3 is TGTGCCTGGAGTGTAACGCGGACTAGCGGGGGCCTACTCCCCAAAGAGTTCTTC. Its protein is CAWSVTRTSGGLLPKEFF.

This clone came up once. The rearrangement joins TRBV4-3 to TRBJ2-3; maybe TRBD2 (6 bases). CDR1 LGHNA and CDR2 YSLEER come from the germline V gene. CDR3 length: 14 amino acids. The V end was cut by 5 bases, the J end by 2 bases, with 11 bases between. CDR3 DNA: TGCGCCAGCAGCAACGAGCGGGCCACAGATACGCAGTATTTT. Protein product: CASSNERATDTQYF.

The rearrangement joins TRBV7-2 to TRBJ1-3; no firm D call. V lost 1 base to trimming and J lost 4 bases, with 17 bases between them. Germline CDR1 and CDR2: SGHTA and FQGNSA. The CDR3 is 17 amino acids. The CDR3 bases are TGTGCCAGCAGCTTAGAGGCGGGGTTCGTCGACGGAAACACCATATATTTT. This codes for CASSLEAGFVDGNTIYF.

The rearrangement uses TRBV6-6 and TRBJ1-6; D is unresolved. CDR3 size: 16 residues. Germline assignment: CDR1 MNHNY and CDR2 SVGAGI (reference sequence). The V gene lost 4 bases and the J gene lost 9 bases, with 19 bases spanning the gap. The CDR3 is CASSSFPGEGGSPLHF. The DNA of the CDR3 is TGTGCCAGCAGTTCGTTTCCTGGGGAGGGTGGTTCACCCCTCCACTTT.

In nucleotides, the CDR3 is TGTGCCAGCAGTGGTGGGGGGGCAGTTGCCCAAGAGACCCAGTACTTC. It translates to CASSGGGAVAQETQYF. The genes are TRBV2 and TRBJ2-5; D is perhaps TRBD2 (7 bases). The CDR3 is 16 residues long. The V gene lost 4 bases and the J gene lost 1 base, with 16 bases spanning the gap. From germline, CDR1 is SNHLY and CDR2 FYNNEI.

The genes are TRBV13 and TRBJ2-6; D possibly matches TRBD1 or TRBD2 (5 bases each). Germline CDR1 reads PRHDT; CDR2 reads FYEKMQ (reference sequence). Deletions cut 6 bases from V and 1 base from J, with 19 bases between. The CDR3 length is 18 residues. The CDR3 bases are TGTGCCAGCAGTAGTCGGGGCAGGGAGACTTCTGGGGCCAACGTCCTGACTTTC. Amino acids: CASSSRGRETSGANVLTF.

This clone appeared once. The CDR3 spells CASSQWGSQGTSTDTQYF. The CDR3 DNA reads as TGCGCCAGCAGCCAATGGGGATCACAGGGAACTAGCACAGATACGCAGTATTTT. The V call is TRBV4-3, the J call TRBJ2-3; D perhaps matches TRBD1 (6 bases). The CDR3 spans 18 residues. V lost 2 bases and J 0 bases, leaving 18 bases between the germline ends. The germline V gene has CDR1 LGHNA and CDR2 YSLEER.

This sequence joins TRBV6-4 and TRBJ1-6; D is possibly TRBD1 (5 bases). From germline, CDR1 is MRHNA and CDR2 SNTAGT. The V end lost 6 bases, the J end lost 9 bases, and 18 bases lay between the germline ends. The CDR3 is made up of 15 amino acids. The CDR3 protein is CASRETATIISPLHF. The CDR3 bases are TGTGCCAGCAGAGAGACAGCGACCATTATTTCACCCCTCCACTTT.

This chain connects TRBV5-1 to TRBJ1-1; 7 nucleotides agree with TRBD1. The CDR3 contains 16 residues. Germline trimming cut 5 bases from V and 0 bases from J; bases unmatched to any gene: 10. Germline loops: CDR1 SGHRS, CDR2 YFSETQ. The CDR3 region is CASSPTGKFMNTEAFF. The CDR3 coding sequence is TGCGCCAGCAGTCCGACAGGGAAATTCATGAACACTGAAGCTTTCTTT.